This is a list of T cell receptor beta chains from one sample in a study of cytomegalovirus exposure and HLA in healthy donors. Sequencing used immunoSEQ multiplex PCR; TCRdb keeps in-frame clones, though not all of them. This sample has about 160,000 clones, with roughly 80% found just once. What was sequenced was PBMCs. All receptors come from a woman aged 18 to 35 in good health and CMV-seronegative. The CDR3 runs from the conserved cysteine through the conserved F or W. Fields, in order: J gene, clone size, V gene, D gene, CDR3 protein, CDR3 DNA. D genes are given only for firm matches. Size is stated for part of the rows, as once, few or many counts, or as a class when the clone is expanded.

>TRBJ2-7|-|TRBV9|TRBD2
CASSARLREDEQYF
TGTGCCAGCAGCGCACGCCTGCGGGAGGACGAGCAGTACTTC
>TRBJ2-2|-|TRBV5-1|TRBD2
CASSLRLAGDFTGELFF
TGCGCCAGCAGCTTGAGGCTAGCGGGAGACTTTACCGGGGAGCTGTTTTTT
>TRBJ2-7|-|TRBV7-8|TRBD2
CASSPSVLRELLYF
TGTGCCAGCAGCCCTAGCGTTCTGCGGGAGCTCCTGTACTTC
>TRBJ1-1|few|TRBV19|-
CASSEGKGEAFF
TGTGCCAGTAGTGAGGGAAAAGGTGAAGCTTTCTTT
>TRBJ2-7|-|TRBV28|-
CASAGGYEQYF
TGTGCCAGCGCTGGGGGCTACGAGCAGTACTTC
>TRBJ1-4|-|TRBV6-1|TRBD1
CASSEQGAVGKLFF
TGTGCCAGCAGTGAACAGGGGGCTGTTGGAAAACTGTTTTTT
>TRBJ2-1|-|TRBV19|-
CASTPSRSVAGYNEQFF
TGTGCCAGTACCCCTAGTAGGTCCGTGGCGGGGTACAATGAGCAGTTCTTC
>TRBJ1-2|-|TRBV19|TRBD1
CASSMTGGVGYTF
TGTGCCAGTAGTATGACAGGGGGCGTCGGCTACACCTTC
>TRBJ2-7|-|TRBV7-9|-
CASSLVFQRVFHEQYF
TGTGCCAGCAGCTTAGTGTTCCAGAGGGTATTCCACGAGCAGTACTTC
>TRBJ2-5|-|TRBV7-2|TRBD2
CAGSLGPGGTQYF
TGTGCCGGCAGCTTAGGTCCGGGAGGGACCCAGTACTTC